This note documents a single T cell receptor (beta chain) sequence. The CDR3 loop spans 13 amino acids. The germline gives CDR1 SQVTM, CDR2 ANQGSEA. Trimming shortened V by 3 bases and J by 7 bases, and 16 bases separated the two germline ends. One entry per CDR3 protein results from TCRdb running MiXCR on the reads. Altogether roughly 500,000 distinct CDR3 sequences are present, about 10% being singletons, with the ten largest covering 10%. This sample is part of a study of T cell repertoires in cytomegalovirus infection. The chain is built from TRBV29-1 and TRBJ2-7, with D possibly TRBD2 on 5 matching bases. This clonotype originated in a human donor in good health (CMV status not recorded). Some clones in this sample may be carry-over from other donors' samples. Sequenced input: PBMCs. CDR3 loop: CSVDGLRGREQYF. The CDR3 DNA is TGCAGCGTTGATGGCCTTAGAGGGCGTGAGCAGTACTTC.